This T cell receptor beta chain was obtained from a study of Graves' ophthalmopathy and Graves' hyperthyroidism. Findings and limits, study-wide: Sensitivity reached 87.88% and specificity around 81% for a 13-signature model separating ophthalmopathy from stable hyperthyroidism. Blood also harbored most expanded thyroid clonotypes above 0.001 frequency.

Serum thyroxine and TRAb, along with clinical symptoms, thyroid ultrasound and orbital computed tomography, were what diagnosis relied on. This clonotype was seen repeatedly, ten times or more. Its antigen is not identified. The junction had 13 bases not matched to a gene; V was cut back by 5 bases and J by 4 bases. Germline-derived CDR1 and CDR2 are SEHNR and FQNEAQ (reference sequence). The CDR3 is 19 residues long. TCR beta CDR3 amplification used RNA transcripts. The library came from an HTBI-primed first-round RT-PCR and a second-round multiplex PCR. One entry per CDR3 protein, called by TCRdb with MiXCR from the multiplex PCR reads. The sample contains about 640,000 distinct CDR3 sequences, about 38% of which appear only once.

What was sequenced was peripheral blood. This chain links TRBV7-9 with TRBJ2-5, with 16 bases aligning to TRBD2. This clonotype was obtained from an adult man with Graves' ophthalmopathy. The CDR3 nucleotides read TGTGCCAGCAGCCCCCACCGGGGACTAGCGGGAGGGCCTCGAGAGACCCAGTACTTC. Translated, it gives CASSPHRGLAGGPRETQYF.